The 7 T cell receptor beta chains in this list originate from one sample, sequenced in a study of CD8+CD57+ T cells in acquired aplastic anemia (dated by TCRdb to 2017 to 2018). Patients chosen for sequencing had shown expansion of CD8+CD57+ cells by flow cytometry. TCRdb lists the instrument as Illumina HiSeq 2000. Genomic DNA was used as template for profiling of TCR beta VDJ combinations and CDR3 sequences. TCRdb trimmed the raw reads at Q25, called clones with MiXCR and kept productive beta chains. When rows share a CDR3 protein, they turn into one entry using the most common DNA and genes. For this sample there are a few hundred thousand distinct CDR3 sequences; 82% appear just once. Together, the top ten hold 40% to 55% of the sample. The sequencing input was sorted CD4+, CD8+, or CD8+CD57+ T cells (not recorded which) from PBMCs. These receptors all stem from a human donor with aplastic anemia.

This clonotype was counted a few times. Since the CDR3 does not end with the conserved phenylalanine or tryptophan, this likely comes from a read error. No DNA is shown, since the ends of the CDR3 on it are uncertain; the CDR3 is the one TCRdb lists. The chain links TRBV7-9 to TRBJ2-3; no DNA check was done on the table's D call, TRBD1. Germline loops: CDR1 SEHNR, CDR2 FQNEAQ (reference sequence). The CDR3 region is 13 residues in length, termini included. The CDR3: CASSLQGGARVKY.

The chain couples TRBV2 to TRBJ1-6; D ambiguous. Germline V gene data show CDR1 as SNHLY and CDR2 as FYNNEI. The germline V and J ends were trimmed by 6 bases and 16 bases, with 28 bases remaining between them. CDR3 size: 16 residues. The CDR3 region is CASSAGSASYNYPLHF. The CDR3 DNA reads as TGTGCCAGCAGCGCCGGCAGCGCCTCCTATAATTATCCTCTCCACTTT.

The chain combines TRBV7-9 with TRBJ2-5; 8 nucleotides agree with TRBD2. Trimming took 3 bases from V and 12 from J; bases not matched to a gene: 15. Germline assignment: CDR1 SEHNR and CDR2 FQNEAQ (reference sequence). The CDR3 covers 15 residues. DNA for the CDR3: TGTGCCAGCAGCTTTGAAAGAAGCGCGGGGGGCGATGAGTACTTC. It encodes CASSFERSAGGDEYF.

V and J are TRBV12-3 or TRBV12-4 and TRBJ2-1; D is ambiguous. The CDR3 is 15 residues long. V lost 6 bases and J 16 bases, leaving 28 bases between the germline ends. The DNA for the CDR3 is TGTGCCAGCAGCCCCGCAGGCAGCCCCTACGAGCAGTACTTCTTC. Its translation: CASSPAGSPYEQYFF.

This clonotype was observed once. The chain links TRBV2 to TRBJ2-1; D ambiguous. The CDR3 loop spans 15 amino acids. CDR1 is SNHLY and CDR2 is FYNNEI in the germline V gene. Trimming pared 6 bases from V and 10 bases from J, leaving 22 bases between. For the CDR3, the DNA is TGTGCCAGCAGCGAGCTAGATGGCAGGCTCGAGGAGCAGTTCTTC. It encodes CASSELDGRLEEQFF.

CDR3 residues: CASSAGGWNTEALYF. DNA for the CDR3: TGTGCCAGCAGCGCCGGGGGCTGGAACACTGAAGCTTTGTATTTT. The V and J genes are TRBV9 and TRBJ2-3; D may match TRBD1 or TRBD2 (6 bases each). The germline V and J ends were trimmed by 3 bases and 14 bases, with 25 bases remaining between them. The CDR3 length is 15 residues. Germline assignment: CDR1 SGDLS and CDR2 YYNGEE. Drawing the rest from reference TRBV9 and TRBJ2-3, the complete variable domain is DSGVTQTPKHLITATGQRVTLRCSPRSGDLSVYWYQQSLDQGLQFLIQYYNGEERAKGNILERFSAQQFPDLHSELNLSSLELGDSALYFCASSAGGWNTEALYFGPGTRLTVL.

This rearrangement joins TRBV6-5 to TRBJ2-7; 9 bases line up with TRBD1. The CDR3 totals 14 residues. The V and J ends lost 6 bases and 5 bases, in that order; junction bases with no gene match: 8. Germline loops: CDR1 MNHEY, CDR2 SVGAGI. This CDR3 is CASSQPGQGNEQYF. In nucleotides, the CDR3 is TGTGCCAGCAGCCAACCGGGACAGGGCAACGAGCAGTACTTC.